The sequence of this T cell receptor beta chain was determined in a study of blood T cell repertoires in COVID-19. About the study: Samples taken during acute and convalescent COVID-19 were collected in the United States, Italy and Spain.

In the authors' workflow: Scientists estimated how many nucleated cells there were by amplifying reference gene primers. Libraries were prepared by immunoSEQ multiplex PCR; TCRdb keeps only in-frame clonotypes and omits some of them. V, J and clone size are taken as reported in that table, and D and trimming were inferred from the DNA itself. The sample gives more than 300,000 clones, around 87% of which show up once; 10% is in the top ten. There are 13 residues in the CDR3. Germline V gene data show CDR1 as KGHSH and CDR2 as LQKENI. J was trimmed by 10 bases and V by 4 bases; bases with no gene match: 6.

This TCR was sampled from a woman in her 30s with COVID-19, enrolled during active disease. The sample taken for sequencing was peripheral blood. The genes are TRBV18 and TRBJ2-4, with TRBD2 matching over 8 bases. The CDR3 bases are TGTGCCAGCTCACGAGAAGCGGGAGAGATTCAGTACTTC. Protein sequence: CASSREAGEIQYF.